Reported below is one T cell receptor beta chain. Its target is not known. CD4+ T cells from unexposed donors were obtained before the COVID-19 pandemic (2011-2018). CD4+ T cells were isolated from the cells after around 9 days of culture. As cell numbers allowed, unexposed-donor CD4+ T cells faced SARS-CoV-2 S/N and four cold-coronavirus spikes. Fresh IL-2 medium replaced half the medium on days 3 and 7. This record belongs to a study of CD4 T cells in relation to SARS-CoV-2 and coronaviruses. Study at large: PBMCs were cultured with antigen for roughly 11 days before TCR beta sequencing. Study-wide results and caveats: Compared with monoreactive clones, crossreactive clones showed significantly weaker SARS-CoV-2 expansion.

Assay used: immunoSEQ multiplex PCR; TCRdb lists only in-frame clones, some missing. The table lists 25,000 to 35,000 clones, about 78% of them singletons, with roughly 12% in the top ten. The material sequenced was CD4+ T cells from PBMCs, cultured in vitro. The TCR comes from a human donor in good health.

The CDR3 DNA is TGTGCCAGCAGCGAGGGGGGGGGCAATCAGCCCCAGCATTTT. This sequence encodes CASSEGGGNQPQHF. This chain links TRBV9 with TRBJ1-5, with D maybe TRBD1 (6 bases). The germline gives CDR1 SGDLS, CDR2 YYNGEE. The CDR3 runs to 14 residues. Between the trimmed V and J ends, which lost 3 bases and 2 bases, there was a span of 9 bases.